This T cell receptor beta chain was sequenced during a study of blood T cell repertoires in COVID-19. Looking at the study overall: From the United States, Italy and Spain came samples of acute and convalescent COVID-19. PBMCs, B-cell-depleted T cells, or T cells were the source of the cDNA or gDNA that made up the material.

The authors' processing: By means of reference gene primer amplification, nucleated cell counts were estimated. The assay was immunoSEQ multiplex PCR, and TCRdb's table has in-frame clones only and misses some. The V and J calls and clone size come from that table; D and trimming were worked out from the DNA. The sample yields some 350,000 clones, over 70% seen once. Patients from Seattle were sampled longitudinally, starting during active infection. The CDR3 sequence is 14 residues long. The germline gives CDR1 LNHDA, CDR2 SQIVND (reference sequence). V lost 3 bases and J 5 bases, leaving 13 bases between the germline ends.

Material for sequencing was peripheral blood. The chain carries TRBV19 and TRBJ2-5; D perhaps matches TRBD2 (6 bases). This receptor was taken from a woman aged 45-59 years with COVID-19, enrolled during active disease. The CDR3: CASSMLGGMETQYF. In DNA, the CDR3 is TGTGCCAGTAGTATGCTGGGGGGTATGGAGACCCAGTACTTC.